This T cell receptor beta chain was sequenced for a study of CD8+ T cells in alopecia areata. Overall study context: Oral tofacitinib, 5 to 10 mg twice daily, was given in an open-label trial. Affected scalp percentage determined the severity score of treated patients. Study-wide results and limits: With tofacitinib ongoing, many expanded lesional clones persisted in both scalp and blood.

V shed 4 bases, J shed 4 bases, and the junction held 5 bases outside the gene matches. The CDR3 is made up of 14 amino acids. In germline, CDR1 is SQVTM, CDR2 ANQGSEA. About this clone: Antigen: not known.

Extracted RNA was reverse transcribed, and the resulting cDNA served as sequencing template. Generated by immunoSEQ multiplex PCR, the TCRdb table keeps only in-frame clones and is missing some. The sample yields over 150,000 clones, 58% seen once. Treatment of the sample: oral pan-JAK inhibitor, 5-10 mg twice daily. The clonotype was recovered from a human donor with alopecia areata. This chain links TRBV29-1 with TRBJ2-7; 12 bases match TRBD1. The sample here was CD8+ T cells sorted from blood, taken at week 24, from a patient treated with tofacitinib. Here the CDR3 reads CSVVGTGGQYEQYF. The CDR3 nucleotides read TGCAGCGTTGTGGGGACAGGGGGCCAGTACGAGCAGTACTTC.